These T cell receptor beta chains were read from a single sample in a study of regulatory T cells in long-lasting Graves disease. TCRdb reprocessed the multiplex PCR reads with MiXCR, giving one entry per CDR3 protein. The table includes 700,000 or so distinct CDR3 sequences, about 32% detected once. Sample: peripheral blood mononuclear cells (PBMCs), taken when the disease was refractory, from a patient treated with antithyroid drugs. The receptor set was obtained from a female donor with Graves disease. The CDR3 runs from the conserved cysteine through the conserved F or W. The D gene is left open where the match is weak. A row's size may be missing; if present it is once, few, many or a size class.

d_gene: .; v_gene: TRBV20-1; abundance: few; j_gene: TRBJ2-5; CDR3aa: CSAPGQLQETQYF; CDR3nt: TGCAGTGCCCCCGGACAGCTTCAAGAGACCCAGTACTTC
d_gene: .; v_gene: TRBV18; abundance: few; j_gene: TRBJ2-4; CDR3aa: CASSPPMPSKNIQYF; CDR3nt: TGTGCCAGCTCACCACCTATGCCTAGCAAGAACATTCAGTACTTC
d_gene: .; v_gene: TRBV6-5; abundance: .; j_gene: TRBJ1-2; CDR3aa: CASSYSRASTTNYGYTF; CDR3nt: TGTGCCAGCAGTTACTCGAGGGCCTCGACGACTAACTATGGCTACACCTTC
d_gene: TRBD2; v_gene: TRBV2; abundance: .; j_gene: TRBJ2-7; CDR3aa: CASSSTLAGEYEQYF; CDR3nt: TGTGCCAGCAGTTCGACTTTAGCGGGAGAGTACGAGCAGTACTTC
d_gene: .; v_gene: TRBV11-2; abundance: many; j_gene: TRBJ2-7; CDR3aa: CASSLGSRGTDEQYF; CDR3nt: TGTGCCAGCAGCTTAGGCTCCCGCGGGACAGACGAGCAGTACTTC
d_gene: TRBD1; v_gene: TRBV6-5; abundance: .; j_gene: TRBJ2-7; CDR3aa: CASSSPGQNYEQYF; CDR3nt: TGTGCCAGCAGTTCTCCGGGACAGAACTACGAGCAGTACTTC
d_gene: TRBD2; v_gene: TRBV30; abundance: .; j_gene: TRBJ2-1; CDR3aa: CAWSGGLAYNEQFF; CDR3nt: TGTGCCTGGAGTGGTGGACTAGCCTACAATGAGCAGTTCTTC
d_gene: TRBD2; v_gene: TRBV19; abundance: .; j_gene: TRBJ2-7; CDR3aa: CASSTGLAGSYEQYF; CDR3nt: TGTGCCAGTAGTACCGGACTAGCGGGAAGCTACGAGCAGTACTTC
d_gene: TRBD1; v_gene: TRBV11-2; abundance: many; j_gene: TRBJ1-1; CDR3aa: CASSRGQVNTEAFF; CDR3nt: TGTGCCAGCAGCCGCGGACAGGTTAACACTGAAGCTTTCTTT
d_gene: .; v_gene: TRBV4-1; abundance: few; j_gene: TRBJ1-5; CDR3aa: CASSHPGDQPQHF; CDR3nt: TGCGCCAGCAGCCACCCGGGCGATCAGCCCCAGCATTTT
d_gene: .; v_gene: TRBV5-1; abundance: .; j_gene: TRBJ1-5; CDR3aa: CASSLDLGVHPQHF; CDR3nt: TGCGCCAGCAGCTTGGACCTGGGGGTTCATCCCCAGCATTTT
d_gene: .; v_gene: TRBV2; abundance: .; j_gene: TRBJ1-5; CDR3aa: CASSESTARNQPQHF; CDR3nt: TGTGCCAGCAGTGAATCGACCGCGCGCAATCAGCCCCAGCATTTT
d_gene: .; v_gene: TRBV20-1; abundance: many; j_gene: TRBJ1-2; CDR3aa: CSARDGRQVTNYGYTF; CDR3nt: TGCAGTGCTAGAGACGGCCGCCAGGTTACTAACTATGGCTACACCTTC
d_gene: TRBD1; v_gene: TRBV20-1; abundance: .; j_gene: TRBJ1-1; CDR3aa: CSAHRGADTEAFF; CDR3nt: TGCAGTGCACACAGGGGGGCGGACACTGAAGCTTTCTTT
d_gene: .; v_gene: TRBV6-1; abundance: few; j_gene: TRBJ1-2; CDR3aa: CASSVRAKNYYGYTF; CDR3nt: TGTGCCAGCAGTGTCCGGGCCAAGAATTACTATGGCTACACCTTC
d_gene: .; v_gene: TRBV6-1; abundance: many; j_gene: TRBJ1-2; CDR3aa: CASSEDGNYGYTF; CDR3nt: TGTGCCAGCAGTGAAGACGGGAACTATGGCTACACCTTC
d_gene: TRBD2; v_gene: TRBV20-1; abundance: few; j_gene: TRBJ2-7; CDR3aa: CSAKTSSRYEQYF; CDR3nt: TGCAGTGCTAAGACTAGCAGTAGGTACGAGCAGTACTTC
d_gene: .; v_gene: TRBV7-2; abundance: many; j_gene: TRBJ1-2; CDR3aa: CASSLVEGANYGYTF; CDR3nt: TGTGCCAGCAGCTTAGTAGAGGGGGCTAACTATGGCTACACCTTC
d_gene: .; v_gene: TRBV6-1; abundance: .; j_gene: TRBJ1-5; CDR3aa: CASRGMSNQPQHF; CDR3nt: TGTGCCAGCAGGGGGATGAGCAATCAGCCCCAGCATTTT